Each of the 5 T cell receptor beta chains below was sequenced from the same sample in a study of blood T cells in healthy people across ages. A second PCR of about 7 to 12 cycles used a sample-barcoded 5' primer and a J-beta primer mix. From the 5' RACE reads, TCRdb called clonotypes with MiXCR, one entry per CDR3 protein. The sample has around 1,800,000 distinct CDR3 sequences, about 39% seen once; the top ten hold roughly 23%. The sample comprised blood. These receptors were collected from a human donor in good health.

The gene calls are TRBV5-1 and TRBJ1-2; perhaps TRBD1 as D (5 bases). Germline V gene data show CDR1 as SGHRS and CDR2 as YFSETQ. V lost 1 base to trimming and J lost 2 bases, with 12 bases between them. This CDR3 comprises 15 residues. The chain's CDR3 is CASSLLGASNYGYTF. CDR3 DNA sequence: TGCGCCAGCAGCTTGCTAGGGGCTTCGAACTATGGCTACACCTTC.

The chain employs TRBV6-2 or TRBV6-3 and TRBJ2-1; possible D gene TRBD2, 6 bases. CDR1 is MNHEY, CDR2 SVGEGT, per germline. Trimming pared 6 bases from V and 4 bases from J, leaving 19 bases between. The CDR3 has 16 residues. For the CDR3, the DNA is TGTGCCAGCAGCCTCCTTAAAGCGGGCCATTACAATGAGCAGTTCTTC. This sequence encodes CASSLLKAGHYNEQFF.

A single count supports this clonotype. The chain uses TRBV6-1 and TRBJ2-4; D is unresolved. Matching the DNA end better, TRBJ2-7 makes the J call doubtful. This CDR3 region has 12 residues. Germline lookup yields CDR1 MNHNS and CDR2 SASEGT. CDR3 sequence: CASSGVFYEQYF. CDR3 nucleotides: TGTGCCAGCAGTGGGGTTTTCTACGAGCAGTACTTC.

A few counts support this clonotype. J is TRBJ1-2 and V is TRBV29-1; 8 nucleotides match TRBD1. Germline loops: CDR1 SQVTM, CDR2 ANQGSEA. Germline trimming cut 7 bases from V and 6 bases from J; bases unmatched to any gene: 10. This CDR3 is built from 13 residues. CDR3 residues: CSAWTGLIDGYTF. The CDR3 DNA reads as TGCAGCGCTTGGACAGGGTTAATTGATGGCTACACCTTC. Based on the CDR3 plus reference TRBV29-1 and TRBJ1-2, the full variable domain is SAVISQKPSRDICQRGTSLTIQCQVDSQVTMMFWYRQQPGQSLTLIATANQGSEATYESGFVIDKFPISRPNLTFSTLTVSNMSPEDSSIYLCSAWTGLIDGYTFGSGTRLTVV.

The J gene is TRBJ2-5, the V gene TRBV6-2 or TRBV6-3; the D gene is possibly TRBD1 (7 bases). Germline V gene data show CDR1 as MNHEY and CDR2 as SVGEGT. With 7 bases removed from V and 7 bases from J, the gap between germline ends came to 28 bases. The CDR3 runs 17 residues. The chain's CDR3 is CASNSRPRQGLGGTQYF. In DNA, the CDR3 is TGTGCCAGCAACTCAAGACCCCGACAGGGCCTGGGAGGGACCCAGTACTTC.